This T cell receptor (beta chain) was obtained from a study of cytomegalovirus exposure and HLA in healthy donors. With 60 Vbeta and 13 Jbeta primers, the PCR was carried out. Sequencing was performed with immunoSEQ multiplex PCR; in TCRdb, only in-frame clones are kept and a portion is missing. The profile shows 200,000 to 300,000 clones, approximately 81% of them singletons. While unrecorded immune exposures were likely, the donors were nominally healthy when sampled. Material: PBMCs. The clonotype comes from an older woman in good health and CMV-seropositive.

CDR3: CASIRTGGGEKLFF. The DNA of the CDR3 is TGTGCCAGCATCAGGACAGGGGGAGGTGAAAAACTGTTTTTT. The chain couples TRBV28 to TRBJ1-4, with 10 bases fitting TRBD1. The CDR3 totals 14 residues. The J segment lost 7 bases and the V segment lost 7 bases, leaving 6 bases of the junction unmatched. The germline gives CDR1 MDHEN, CDR2 SYDVKM. Full variable domain (outside the CDR3, taken from reference TRBV28 and TRBJ1-4): DVKVTQSSRYLVKRTGEKVFLECVQDMDHENMFWYRQDPGLGLRLIYFSYDVKMKEKGDIPEGYSVSREKKERFSLILESASTNQTSMYLCASIRTGGGEKLFFGSGTQLSVL.